The subject of this entry is one TCR beta chain. Germline CDR1 reads GTSNPN; CDR2 reads SVGIG (reference sequence). This CDR3 spans 13 amino acids. V gave up 1 base and J gave up 7 bases, with 11 bases separating them. This record comes from a study of blood T cell repertoires in COVID-19. Study in general: The United States, Italy and Spain were the sources of the acute and convalescent COVID-19 samples.

Here immunoSEQ multiplex PCR was the method, and the copy in TCRdb shows in-frame clones only, minus some. The table lists around 200,000 clones, roughly 84% of them singletons, with about 9.4% in the top ten. The V and J genes are TRBV30 and TRBJ1-5; possible D gene TRBD1, 5 bases. This clonotype was obtained from an elderly woman with acute or convalescent COVID-19. Material for sequencing was peripheral blood. Here the CDR3 reads CAWSEQVGQPQHF. As DNA, the CDR3 is TGTGCCTGGAGTGAACAGGTAGGCCAGCCCCAGCATTTT. The full variable domain, completed using reference TRBV30 and TRBJ1-5, is SQTIHQWPATLVQPVGSPLSLECTVEGTSNPNLYWYRQAAGRGLQLLFYSVGIGQISSEVPQNLSASRPQDRQFILSSKKLLLSDSGFYLCAWSEQVGQPQHFGDGTRLSIL.